A selection of T cell receptor beta chains follows, all from one sample in a study of blood T cell repertoires in COVID-19. Produced via immunoSEQ multiplex PCR; TCRdb's table is partial and in-frame only. The sample has under 200,000 clones, over 80% seen once. Sequencing was done on a sample of PBMCs or T cells enriched from blood (not recorded which). These receptors were obtained from an older woman who had recovered from COVID-19. The conserved cysteine and the conserved F or W are not part of the CDR3 here. Size is omitted from some rows. Given values are once, few, many or a class for expanded clones.

>11|few|TRBJ1-2|TRBV10-3
AISDRRNYGYT
>11|NA|TRBJ1-1|TRBV29-1
SVASGTGYSAF
>14|few|TRBJ1-4|TRBV18
ASSTRQGGGDEKLF
>10|NA|TRBJ1-3|TRBV4-1
ASSHPGNTIY
>10|NA|TRBJ2-5|TRBV19
ASSINRETQY
>12|few|TRBJ1-2|TRBV5-1
ASSLVTGSYGYT
>12|NA|TRBJ1-1|TRBV18
ASSPGTANTEAF
>13|NA|TRBJ2-7|TRBV6-5
ASSYSTGMQYEQY
>9|NA|TRBJ2-7|TRBV2
ASRLGPEAY
>13|NA|TRBJ2-5|TRBV4-1
ASSPYGLAGETQY
>15|NA|TRBJ1-5|TRBV5-1
ASSLLVGGSSNQPQH
>11|NA|TRBJ1-3|TRBV28
ASIRGSGNTIY
>11|NA|TRBJ2-7|TRBV10-1
ASSETASYEQY
>13|NA|TRBJ2-3|TRBV7-9
ASRPGGSAADTQY
>13|NA|TRBJ1-2|TRBV7-8
ASSPSQGGLSGYT
>13|few|TRBJ2-7|TRBV7-9
ASSSRTGRRDEQY
>14|NA|TRBJ2-2|TRBV11-2
ASSLGGTANTGELF
>11|NA|TRBJ1-1|TRBV12-3/TRBV12-4
ASRRGHLGEAF
>13|NA|TRBJ2-1|TRBV24-1
ATSGGRGRNNEQF
>12|NA|TRBJ1-3|TRBV27
ASSLRRAGNTIY
>13|NA|TRBJ1-2|TRBV27
ASTLRTGSNYGYT
>10|once|TRBJ2-7|TRBV5-1
ASQLDSYEQY
>14|few|TRBJ2-1|TRBV10-3
AISDTSARSYNEQF
>18|NA|TRBJ2-1|TRBV28
ASSFPRGGQPVPYYNEQF
>12|once|TRBJ2-2|TRBV11-2
ASSTGTRTGELF
>11|NA|TRBJ2-7|TRBV10-2
ASSGQGAGEQY
>11|NA|TRBJ2-1|TRBV7-2
ASSLDGDSPAF
>9|NA|TRBJ1-2|TRBV7-3
ASSTRGGYT
>11|NA|TRBJ1-6|TRBV10-1
ASSEGPISPLH
>11|NA|TRBJ1-1|TRBV19
ASSIQGGPGAF
>13|NA|TRBJ2-5|TRBV15
ATSRDRDVSRTQY
>11|once|TRBJ1-5|TRBV2
ASRQGADQPQH
>11|NA|TRBJ2-5|TRBV3-1/TRBV3-2
ASKYQGEETQY
>13|NA|TRBJ1-6|TRBV5-1
ASSLAGQINSPLH
>13|once|TRBJ1-2|TRBV28
ASTPQGAGGRGYT
>14|NA|TRBJ1-1|TRBV4-1
ASSQERSRGGTEAF
>15|few|TRBJ1-4|TRBV4-1
ASSSTPARGRNEKLF
>12|NA|TRBJ2-2|TRBV28
ASRRSSGTGELF
>12|NA|TRBJ2-7|TRBV28
ASRPGLAFFEQY
>12|NA|TRBJ1-3|TRBV11-2
ASSLGGSGNTIY
>13|NA|TRBJ1-5|TRBV11-2
ASSAGQGWNQPQH
>16|NA|TRBJ2-2|TRBV7-3
ASSLTTGRGSLTGELF
>13|NA|TRBJ1-6|TRBV5-1
ASSHLDSPISPLH
>13|NA|TRBJ2-4|TRBV4-1
ASSQPVQRGNIQY
>17|NA|TRBJ2-3|TRBV10-3
AISESVRGLAGGIDTQY
>11|NA|TRBJ1-1|TRBV10-3
AIRVDRNTEAF
>11|NA|TRBJ1-5|TRBV5-5
ASSGIRDQPQH
>13|NA|TRBJ2-1|TRBV19
ASSIRQTIYNEQF
>9|NA|TRBJ2-7|TRBV5-1
ASSFGYEQY
>13|NA|TRBJ1-2|TRBV2
ASRPGQGANYGYT
>12|NA|TRBJ1-1|TRBV9
ASSRTGGNTEAF
>11|few|TRBJ1-4|TRBV11-2
ASSLGQAEKLF
>13|NA|TRBJ2-5|TRBV5-1
ASSLATDFQETQY
>15|NA|TRBJ2-6|TRBV5-1
ASSEGHEGAGANVLT
>12|NA|TRBJ1-1|TRBV3-1/TRBV3-2
ASSQAEGVTEAF
>11|NA|TRBJ2-7|TRBV5-1
ASSFGSNYEQY
>10|NA|TRBJ2-7|TRBV28
ASKGTTYEQY
>14|NA|TRBJ1-3|TRBV3-1/TRBV3-2
ASSQGGQGTFGTIY
>13|NA|TRBJ1-5|TRBV6-5
ASSEGQGAVQPQH